This T cell receptor beta chain was retrieved from a study of blood T cell repertoires in COVID-19. Study-wide background: The United States, Italy and Spain provided the acute and convalescent COVID-19 samples. Nucleic acid was either cDNA or gDNA, and it came from T cells, B-cell-depleted T cells, or PBMCs.

Germline V CDR1 and CDR2: SGDLS, YYNGEE. Trimming at V came to 0 bases and at J to 9 bases, leaving 7 bases not matched to a gene. The CDR3 is 15 residues long. Methods used by the authors: From reference gene primer amplification, estimates of nucleated cell counts were derived. Sequenced by immunoSEQ multiplex PCR; TCRdb stores in-frame clones only, minus some. The D gene and trimming were derived from the DNA, and the V and J assignments and clone size from that table. The data contain 68,000 or so clones, around nine tenths of them singletons. The clonotype comes from a man aged 65 to 79 with active or convalescent COVID-19. Sequenced input: peripheral blood. The chain couples TRBV9 to TRBJ2-1, with 9 bases fitting TRBD2. CDR3: CASSVVSSGTGEQFF. In nucleotides, the CDR3 is TGTGCCAGCAGCGTAGTGTCTAGCGGGACGGGTGAGCAGTTCTTC.